This TCR beta chain was sequenced for a study of patients and donors after allogeneic stem cell transplantation. The CDR3 sequence is 13 residues long. Germline CDR1 MNHNS, CDR2 SASEGT. Between the trimmed V and J ends, which lost 6 bases and 6 bases, there was a span of 11 bases. TCRdb called the RT-PCR reads again in MiXCR, with one record for every CDR3 protein. The sample lists approximately 200,000 distinct CDR3 sequences; around 41% were seen once. The sequence was collected from a human donor who was either an allogeneic HSCT recipient or a stem cell or donor lymphocyte infusion donor (not recorded which). It is not recorded whose cells these are; they may come from a transplant donor. V and J are TRBV6-1 and TRBJ2-2; D may be TRBD1 (6 bases). The source material was blood, either unsorted or a sorted T cell fraction (not recorded which). The DNA for the CDR3 is TGTGCCAGCAGGGTACAGGGCTCCGGGGAGCTGTTTTTT. Translated: CASRVQGSGELFF.